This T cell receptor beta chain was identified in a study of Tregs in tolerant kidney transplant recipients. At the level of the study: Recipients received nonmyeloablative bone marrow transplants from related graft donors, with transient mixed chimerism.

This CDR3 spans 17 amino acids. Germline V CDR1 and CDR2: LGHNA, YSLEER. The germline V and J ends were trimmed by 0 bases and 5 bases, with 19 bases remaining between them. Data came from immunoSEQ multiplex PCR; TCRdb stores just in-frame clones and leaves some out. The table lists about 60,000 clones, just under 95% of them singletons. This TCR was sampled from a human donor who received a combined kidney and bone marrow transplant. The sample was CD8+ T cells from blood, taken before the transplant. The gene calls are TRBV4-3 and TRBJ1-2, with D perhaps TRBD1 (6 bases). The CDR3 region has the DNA TGCGCCAGCAGCCAAGATAGCTTCGTCGGGGACACGTATGGCTACACCTTC. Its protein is CASSQDSFVGDTYGYTF.